These 25 T cell receptor beta chains were sequenced from one sample in a study of post-analysis software for immune sequencing data. These TCRs' antigens remain unknown. Study-level points and caveats: In patients, five or six TRBV segments were more frequent than in controls, with TRBV5-6, TRBV5-1 and TRBV20-1 among them.

Each TCR beta cDNA library carried unique molecular identifiers. One entry per CDR3 protein, called by TCRdb with MiXCR from the PCR reads. This sample carries about 770,000 distinct CDR3 sequences, just over 45% of them seen once, and the ten largest clones take 4.9%. The source material was blood. Source of these receptors: a girl between 5 and 17 years old with multiple sclerosis.

This clonotype was found a few times. The chain combines TRBV6-2 or TRBV6-3 with TRBJ2-5, with 13 bases fitting TRBD2. The closer fit of TRBJ2-7 to the DNA end suggests the J call may be wrong. The germline V gene encodes CDR1 MNHEY and CDR2 SVGEGT. The CDR3 has 17 amino acids. CDR3 loop: CASSYSPGLAGAYEQYF. CDR3 bases: TGTGCCAGCAGTTACTCCCCCGGACTAGCGGGAGCCTACGAGCAGTACTTC.

The V and J genes are TRBV15 and TRBJ2-3; D is uncertain. V lost 5 bases and J 1 base, leaving 7 bases between the germline ends. The CDR3 loop spans 13 amino acids. CDR1 is LNHNV and CDR2 is YYDKDF in the germline V gene (reference sequence). CDR3 in amino acids: CATSPGRTDTQYF. DNA of the CDR3: TGTGCCACCAGCCCAGGCCGCACAGATACGCAGTATTTT.

The chain combines TRBV4-3 with TRBJ2-3; maybe TRBD1 (6 bases). CDR3 size: 17 residues. Germline V lookup: CDR1 LGHNA, CDR2 YSLEER. V was trimmed by 0 bases and J by 14 bases, leaving 27 bases between them. In nucleotides, the CDR3 is TGCGCCAGCAGCCAAGAAGCTAGCCGCAGGGGCAGGGAAAAACTGTATTTT. Translated, it gives CASSQEASRRGREKLYF.

This chain uses TRBV6-1 with TRBJ2-1; D is unclear. V lost 5 bases and J 0 bases, leaving 8 bases between the germline ends. CDR3 length equals 14 residues. The germline V gene has CDR1 MNHNS and CDR2 SASEGT. The CDR3 loop reads CASSNVGSYNEQFF. CDR3 in DNA: TGTGCCAGCAGTAACGTTGGCTCCTACAATGAGCAGTTCTTC.

This clonotype was detected a few times. The chain carries TRBV4-3 and TRBJ2-3; the match to TRBD2 covers 8 bases. Germline CDR1 reads LGHNA; CDR2 reads YSLEER. J was trimmed by 4 bases and V by 1 base; bases with no gene match: 10. This CDR3 spans 17 amino acids. The CDR3 protein is CASSQAPAAGVSDTQYF. CDR3 coding DNA: TGCGCCAGCAGCCAAGCCCCGGCAGCGGGAGTATCAGATACGCAGTATTTT.

The V gene is TRBV7-9, the J gene TRBJ1-2; D call uncertain. Germline loops: CDR1 SEHNR, CDR2 FQNEAQ (reference sequence). The CDR3 is 16 residues long. Trimming removed 0 bases at V and 3 bases at J, with 14 bases between. CDR3 protein: CASSLAQGQDDYGYTF. CDR3 bases: TGTGCCAGCAGCTTAGCCCAAGGTCAGGATGACTATGGCTACACCTTC.

This clonotype came up a few times. The V gene is TRBV6-2 or TRBV6-3, the J gene TRBJ2-7; D is undetermined. CDR3 length: 14 residues. V dropped 0 bases and J dropped 2 bases, with 8 bases sitting between them. Germline V gene data show CDR1 as MNHEY and CDR2 as SVGEGT. CDR3 amino acids: CASSYSAETYEQYF. The DNA of the CDR3 is TGTGCCAGCAGTTACTCGGCAGAGACCTACGAGCAGTACTTC.

The chain is built from TRBV11-3 and TRBJ2-1, with 12 bases that match TRBD2. This CDR3 has 17 amino acids. Trimming cost V 0 bases and J 8 bases; bases outside gene matches: 8. The germline V gene has CDR1 SGHNT and CDR2 YENEEA. DNA for the CDR3: TGTGCCAGCAGCTTAGACGGAGGGACTAGCGGGTACCATGAGCAGTTCTTC. It translates to CASSLDGGTSGYHEQFF.

This clonotype was counted a few times. The rearrangement joins TRBV29-1 to TRBJ2-1, with TRBD1 matching over 9 bases. The J segment lost 3 bases and the V segment lost 6 bases, leaving 6 bases of the junction unmatched. Per germline, CDR1 SQVTM and CDR2 ANQGSEA. The CDR3 spans 14 residues. CDR3 nucleotide sequence: TGCAGCGTCTCGGGACAGGGCTACTACAATGAGCAGTTCTTC. The encoded protein is CSVSGQGYYNEQFF.

In its sample, this clonotype was seen a few times. This sequence joins TRBV7-2 and TRBJ2-3; D unresolved. The length of the CDR3 is 14 residues. V dropped 0 bases and J dropped 4 bases, with 8 bases sitting between them. CDR1 SGHTA and CDR2 FQGNSA come from the germline V gene. The CDR3 nucleotides read TGTGCCAGCAGCTTAGCCCATAGGCCAGATACGCAGTATTTT. It specifies CASSLAHRPDTQYF.

This clonotype was seen a handful of times. This rearrangement joins TRBV7-6 to TRBJ2-7, with TRBD1 identical over 7 bases. Germline assignment: CDR1 SGHVS and CDR2 FNYEAQ. V shed 1 base, J shed 0 bases, and the junction held 15 bases outside the gene matches. The CDR3 contains 19 residues. The CDR3 loop reads CASSLVFAGKAGGSYEQYF. The CDR3 DNA is TGTGCCAGCAGCTTAGTTTTCGCAGGGAAAGCAGGGGGCTCCTACGAGCAGTACTTC.

The rearrangement uses TRBV15 and TRBJ2-7; a possible D gene is TRBD2 (5 bases). Per the germline V gene, CDR1 is LNHNV and CDR2 is YYDKDF (reference sequence). The CDR3 is 16 amino acids. The V end was cut by 3 bases, the J end by 9 bases, with 24 bases between. The CDR3 DNA follows: TGTGCCACCAGCAGGGGCGGGTCCCGCCTCGTAGACATGCAGTACTTC. Protein: CATSRGGSRLVDMQYF. The whole variable domain, filled in from reference TRBV15 and TRBJ2-7, reads DAMVIQNPRYQVTQFGKPVTLSCSQTLNHNVMYWYQQKSSQAPKLLFHYYDKDFNNEADTPDNFQSRRPNTSFCFLDIRSPGLGDTAMYLCATSRGGSRLVDMQYFGPGTRLTVT.

The V call is TRBV4-2, the J call TRBJ1-1; D possibly corresponds to TRBD1 (5 bases). The CDR3 spans 14 residues. The V end lost 0 bases, the J end lost 4 bases, and 9 bases lay between the germline ends. Germline CDR1 is LGHNA and CDR2 is YNFKEQ. The CDR3 DNA reads as TGTGCCAGCAGCCAAGATGGGGGAAGCACTGAAGCTTTCTTT. It specifies CASSQDGGSTEAFF.

This clonotype was recorded a few times. V and J are TRBV4-2 and TRBJ1-2, with D possibly being TRBD1 (5 bases). V was pared by 0 bases and J by 4 bases, with 12 bases between. This CDR3 is built from 15 residues. Germline V CDR1 and CDR2: LGHNA, YNFKEQ. CDR3 sequence: CASSQEEGSFYGYTF. CDR3 nucleotides: TGTGCCAGCAGCCAAGAAGAGGGGTCGTTCTATGGCTACACCTTC.

For the CDR3, the DNA is TGTGCCGTGGGGGGATACGAGCGGTACTTC. As protein: CAVGGYERYF. V gene TRBV6-2 or TRBV6-3 combines with J gene TRBJ2-5, with D possibly matching TRBD2 (6 bases). The CDR3 runs to 10 residues. The germline gives CDR1 MNHEY, CDR2 SVGEGT. V lost 11 bases to trimming and J lost 13 bases, with 17 bases between them.

V and J are TRBV29-1 and TRBJ2-7; no reliable D call. CDR3 size: 13 residues. Germline loops: CDR1 SQVTM, CDR2 ANQGSEA. Deletions cut 7 bases from V and 3 bases from J, with 16 bases between. This CDR3 is CSAKFTSSYEQYF. The CDR3 region has the DNA TGCAGCGCCAAATTCACCTCCAGCTACGAGCAGTACTTC.

The chain recombines TRBV20-1 with TRBJ2-7; the D is unclear. The CDR3 extends over 12 amino acids. Germline CDR1 and CDR2: DFQATT and SNEGSKA (reference sequence). The CDR3 region is CRARTMGGEQYF. CDR3 nucleotide sequence: TGCAGGGCTCGGACCATGGGCGGAGAGCAGTACTTC.

The chain recombines TRBV12-3 or TRBV12-4 with TRBJ2-1; D unclear. Trimming removed 3 bases from V and 8 bases from J, with 20 bases in between. This CDR3 region has 16 residues. CDR3 DNA: TGTGCCAGCAGTTTGGCTTCGAGCCCTCGAATGGATGAGCAGTTCTTC. Its translation is CASSLASSPRMDEQFF.

This clonotype was detected once. V gene TRBV29-1 combines with J gene TRBJ2-4, with TRBD2 matching 9 bases. V gave up 0 bases and J gave up 13 bases; unmatched junction bases: 13. The CDR3 runs 15 residues. Per germline, CDR1 SQVTM and CDR2 ANQGSEA. This CDR3 reads CSVEEGIAGVVEQYF. The CDR3 region has the DNA TGCAGCGTTGAAGAAGGGATAGCGGGAGTTGTTGAGCAGTACTTC. The full variable domain, rest sourced from reference TRBV29-1 and TRBJ2-4, is SAVISQKPSRDICQRGTSLTIQCQVDSQVTMMFWYRQQPGQSLTLIATANQGSEATYESGFVIDKFPISRPNLTFSTLTVSNMSPEDSSIYLCSVEEGIAGVVEQYFGAGTRLSVL.

This clonotype has just a few counts. The junction and the germline gene differ at one end; a read error may be behind it. The chain carries TRBV10-2 and TRBJ2-2; 10 bases line up with TRBD2. CDR1 WSHSY and CDR2 SAAADI come from the germline V gene. The CDR3 is made up of 17 amino acids. CDR3 in DNA: TGCGCCAGCAGTGTTATAGCTAGCGGGAGAAACACCGGGGAACTGTTTTTT. It is translated as CASSVIASGRNTGELFF.

V usage is TRBV2 and J usage is TRBJ1-2; the D is unclear. The CDR3 consists of 11 residues. Germline CDR1 SNHLY, CDR2 FYNNEI. Between the trimmed V and J ends, which lost 8 bases and 8 bases, there was a span of 12 bases. DNA for the CDR3: TGTGCCAGCGAAGTGGGAAGAGGCTACACCTTC. As protein: CASEVGRGYTF. Combining the CDR3 with reference TRBV2 and TRBJ1-2 gives the whole variable domain EPEVTQTPSHQVTQMGQEVILRCVPISNHLYFYWYRQILGQKVEFLVSFYNNEISEKSEIFDDQFSVERPDGSNFTLKIRSTKLEDSAMYFCASEVGRGYTFGSGTRLTVV.

This chain joins TRBV14 and TRBJ2-4, with TRBD2 matching over 10 bases. Germline V gene data show CDR1 as SGHDN and CDR2 as FVKESK. V lost 0 bases to trimming and J lost 2 bases; unmatched junction nucleotides: 4. The CDR3 consists of 17 residues. The DNA for the CDR3 is TGTGCCAGCAGCCAAGATCGAGCGGGAGGGACCAAAAACATTCAGTACTTC. Its translation: CASSQDRAGGTKNIQYF.

The J gene is TRBJ1-2, the V gene TRBV25-1, with TRBD1 matching 7 bases. Germline CDR1 is MGHDK and CDR2 is SYGVNS. V lost 1 base to trimming and J lost 8 bases; unmatched junction nucleotides: 7. This CDR3 has 14 amino acids. The CDR3 coding sequence is TGTGCCAGCAGTGAATTGACAGGGCGTGAAGGCTACACCTTC. It specifies CASSELTGREGYTF.

The V call is TRBV24-1, the J call TRBJ2-7, with D perhaps TRBD1 or TRBD2 (6 bases each). This CDR3 has 15 amino acids. V lost 4 bases to trimming and J lost 0 bases, with 12 bases between them. Germline CDR1 is KGHDR and CDR2 is SFDVKD. The CDR3 sequence: CATSEPGASSYEQYF. In nucleotides, the CDR3 is TGTGCCACCAGTGAACCGGGGGCCAGCTCCTACGAGCAGTACTTC.

This clonotype has a single count. As DNA, the CDR3 is TGTGCCAGCAGCTTAGTTGATCAAGGGGCCGAGCAGTACTTC. Residues: CASSLVDQGAEQYF. The J gene is TRBJ2-7, the V gene TRBV7-2; TRBD1 might be the D (5 bases). Germline V gene data show CDR1 as SGHTA and CDR2 as FQGNSA. V gave up 1 base and J gave up 6 bases, with 13 bases separating them. CDR3 length equals 14 residues. Complete variable domain (other parts from reference TRBV7-2 and TRBJ2-7): GAGVSQSPSNKVTEKGKDVELRCDPISGHTALYWYRQSLGQGLEFLIYFQGNSAPDKSGLPSDRFSAERTGGSVSTLTIQRTQQEDSAVYLCASSLVDQGAEQYFGPGTRLTVT.